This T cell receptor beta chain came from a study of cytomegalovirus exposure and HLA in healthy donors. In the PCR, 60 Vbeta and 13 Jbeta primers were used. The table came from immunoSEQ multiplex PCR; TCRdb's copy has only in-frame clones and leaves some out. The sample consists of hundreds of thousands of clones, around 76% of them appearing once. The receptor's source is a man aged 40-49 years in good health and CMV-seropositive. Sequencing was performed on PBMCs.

CDR3 residues: CASSHTGSSSGANVLTF. Written as DNA, the CDR3 is TGTGCCAGCTCCCACACAGGGAGTTCCTCTGGGGCCAACGTCCTGACTTTC. The gene calls are TRBV25-1 and TRBJ2-6; possible D gene TRBD1, 6 bases. The CDR3 consists of 17 residues. Germline V lookup: CDR1 MGHDK, CDR2 SYGVNS. The V gene lost 8 bases and the J gene lost 0 bases, with 17 bases spanning the gap.